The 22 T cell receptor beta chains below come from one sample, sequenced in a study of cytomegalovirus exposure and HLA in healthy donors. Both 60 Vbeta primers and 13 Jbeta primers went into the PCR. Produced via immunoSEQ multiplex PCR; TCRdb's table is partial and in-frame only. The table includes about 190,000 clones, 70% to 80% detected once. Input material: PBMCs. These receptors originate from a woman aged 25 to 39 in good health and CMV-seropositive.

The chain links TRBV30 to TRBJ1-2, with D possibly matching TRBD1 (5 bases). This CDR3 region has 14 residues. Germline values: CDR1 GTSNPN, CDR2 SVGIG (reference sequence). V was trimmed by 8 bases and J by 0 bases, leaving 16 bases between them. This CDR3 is CARTSGNANYGYTF. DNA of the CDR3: TGTGCCCGTACCTCAGGGAACGCTAACTATGGCTACACCTTC.

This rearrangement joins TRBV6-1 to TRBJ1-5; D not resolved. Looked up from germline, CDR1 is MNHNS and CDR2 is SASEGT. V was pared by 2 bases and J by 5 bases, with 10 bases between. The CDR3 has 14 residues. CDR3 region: CASSESMGDQPQHF. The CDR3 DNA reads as TGTGCCAGCAGTGAATCGATGGGAGATCAGCCCCAGCATTTT.

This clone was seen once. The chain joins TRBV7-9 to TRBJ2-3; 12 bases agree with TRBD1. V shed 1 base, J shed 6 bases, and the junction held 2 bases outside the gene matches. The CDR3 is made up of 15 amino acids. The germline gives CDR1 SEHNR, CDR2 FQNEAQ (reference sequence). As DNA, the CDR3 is TGTGCCAGCAGCTTAGGGGACAGGGGGCACGATACGCAGTATTTT. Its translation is CASSLGDRGHDTQYF. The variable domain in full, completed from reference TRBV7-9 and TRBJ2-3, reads DTGVSQNPRHKITKRGQNVTFRCDPISEHNRLYWYRQTLGQGPEFLTYFQNEAQLEKSRLLSDRFSAERPKGSFSTLEIQRTEQGDSAMYLCASSLGDRGHDTQYFGPGTRLTVL.

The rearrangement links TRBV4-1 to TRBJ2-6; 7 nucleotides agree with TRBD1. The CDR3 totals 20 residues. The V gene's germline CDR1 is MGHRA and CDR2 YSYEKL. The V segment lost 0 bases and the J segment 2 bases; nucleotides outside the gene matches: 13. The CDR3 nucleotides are TGCGCCAGCAGCCAAGAAAGACGGGCTACAGGGGAAGCTGGGGCCAACGTCCTGACTTTC. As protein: CASSQERRATGEAGANVLTF.

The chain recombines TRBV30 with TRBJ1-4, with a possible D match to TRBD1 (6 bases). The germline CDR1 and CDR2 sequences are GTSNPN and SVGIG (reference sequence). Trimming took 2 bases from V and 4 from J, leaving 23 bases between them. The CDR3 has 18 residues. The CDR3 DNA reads TGTGCCTGGAGTCACACTAGGTCACAGGGAATTGGTAATGAAAAACTGTTTTTT. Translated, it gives CAWSHTRSQGIGNEKLFF.

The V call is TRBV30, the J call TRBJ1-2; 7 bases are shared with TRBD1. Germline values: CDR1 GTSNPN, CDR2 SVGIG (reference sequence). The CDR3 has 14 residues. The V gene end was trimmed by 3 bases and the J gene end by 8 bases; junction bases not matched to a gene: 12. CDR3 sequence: CAWRSEGGAKGYTF. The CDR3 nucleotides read TGTGCCTGGAGAAGTGAAGGGGGCGCAAAAGGCTACACCTTC.

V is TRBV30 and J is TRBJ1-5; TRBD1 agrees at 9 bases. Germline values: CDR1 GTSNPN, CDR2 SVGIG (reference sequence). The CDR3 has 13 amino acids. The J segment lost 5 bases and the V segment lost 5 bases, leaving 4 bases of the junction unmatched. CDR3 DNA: TGTGCCTGGGGGACAGGGCGTTATCAGCCCCAGCATTTT. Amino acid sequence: CAWGTGRYQPQHF.

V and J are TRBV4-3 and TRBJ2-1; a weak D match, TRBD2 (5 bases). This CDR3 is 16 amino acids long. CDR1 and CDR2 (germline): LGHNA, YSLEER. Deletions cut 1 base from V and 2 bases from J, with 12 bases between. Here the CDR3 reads CASSQGVGVTYNEQFF. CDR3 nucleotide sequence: TGCGCCAGCAGCCAAGGTGTGGGAGTTACCTACAATGAGCAGTTCTTC.

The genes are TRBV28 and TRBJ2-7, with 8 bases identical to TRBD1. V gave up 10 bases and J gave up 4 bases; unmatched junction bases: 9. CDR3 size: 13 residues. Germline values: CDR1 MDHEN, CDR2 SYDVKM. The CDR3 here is CATHRQGSYEQYF. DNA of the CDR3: TGTGCCACCCACCGACAGGGGTCTTACGAGCAGTACTTC.

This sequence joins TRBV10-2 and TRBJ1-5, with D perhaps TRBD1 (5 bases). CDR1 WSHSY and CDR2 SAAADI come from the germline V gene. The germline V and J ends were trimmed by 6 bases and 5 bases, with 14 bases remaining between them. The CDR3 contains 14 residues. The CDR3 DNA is TGCGCCAGCAGCGGGGGAGAGACCCATCAGCCCCAGCATTTT. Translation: CASSGGETHQPQHF.

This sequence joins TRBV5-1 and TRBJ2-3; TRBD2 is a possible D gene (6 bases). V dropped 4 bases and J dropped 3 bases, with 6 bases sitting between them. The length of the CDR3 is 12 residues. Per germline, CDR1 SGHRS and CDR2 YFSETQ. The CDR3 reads CASSRGTDTQYF. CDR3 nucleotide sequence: TGCGCCAGCAGCCGGGGGACAGATACGCAGTATTTT.

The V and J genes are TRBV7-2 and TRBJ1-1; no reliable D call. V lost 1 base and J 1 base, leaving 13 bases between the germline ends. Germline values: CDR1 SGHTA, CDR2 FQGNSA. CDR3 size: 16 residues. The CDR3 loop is CASSLDAGGSNTEAFF. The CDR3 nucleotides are TGTGCCAGCAGCTTAGATGCAGGAGGTTCGAACACTGAAGCTTTCTTT.

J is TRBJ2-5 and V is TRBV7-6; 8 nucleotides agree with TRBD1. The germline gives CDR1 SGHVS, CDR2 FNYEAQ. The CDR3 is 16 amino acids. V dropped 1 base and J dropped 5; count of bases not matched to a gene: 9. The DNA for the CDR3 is TGTGCCAGCAGCTTAGTTCCCAGGGGGCTTGGGGAGACCCAGTACTTC. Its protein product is CASSLVPRGLGETQYF.

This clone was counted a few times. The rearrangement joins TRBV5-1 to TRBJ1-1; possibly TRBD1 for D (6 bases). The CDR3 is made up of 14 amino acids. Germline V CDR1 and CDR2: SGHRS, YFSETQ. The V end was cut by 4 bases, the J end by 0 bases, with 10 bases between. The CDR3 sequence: CASSPWTVNTEAFF. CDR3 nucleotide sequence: TGCGCCAGCAGCCCTTGGACAGTGAACACTGAAGCTTTCTTT.

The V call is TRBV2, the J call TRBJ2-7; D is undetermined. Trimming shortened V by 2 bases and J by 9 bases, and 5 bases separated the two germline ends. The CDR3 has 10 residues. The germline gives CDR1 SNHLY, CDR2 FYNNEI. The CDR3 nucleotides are TGTGCCAGCAGTGAAAATCGGCAGTACTTC. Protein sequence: CASSENRQYF.

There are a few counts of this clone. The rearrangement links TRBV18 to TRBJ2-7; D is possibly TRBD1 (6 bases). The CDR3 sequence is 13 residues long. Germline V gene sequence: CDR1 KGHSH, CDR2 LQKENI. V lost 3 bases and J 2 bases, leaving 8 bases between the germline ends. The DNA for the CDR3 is TGTGCCAGCTCACCGACAGGTCCCTACGAGCAGTACTTC. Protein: CASSPTGPYEQYF.

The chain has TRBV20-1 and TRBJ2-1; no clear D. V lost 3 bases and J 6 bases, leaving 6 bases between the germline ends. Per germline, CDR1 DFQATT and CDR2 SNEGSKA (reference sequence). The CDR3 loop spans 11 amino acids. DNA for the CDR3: TGCAGTGCTAGGGGCGTCAATGAGCAGTTCTTC. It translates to CSARGVNEQFF.

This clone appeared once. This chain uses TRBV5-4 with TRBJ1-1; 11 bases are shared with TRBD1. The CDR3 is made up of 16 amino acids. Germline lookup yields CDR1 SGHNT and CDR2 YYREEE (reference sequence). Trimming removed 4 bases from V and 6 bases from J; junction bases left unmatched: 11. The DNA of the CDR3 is TGTGCCAGCAGCCTGCCGGGACAGGGGGACTTAGCTGAAGCTTTCTTT. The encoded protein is CASSLPGQGDLAEAFF.

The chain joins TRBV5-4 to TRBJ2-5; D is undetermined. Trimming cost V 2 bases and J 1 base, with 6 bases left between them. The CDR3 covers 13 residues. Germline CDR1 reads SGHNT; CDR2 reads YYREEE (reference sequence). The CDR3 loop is CASSFPSQETQYF. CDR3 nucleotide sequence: TGTGCCAGCAGCTTTCCGAGCCAAGAGACCCAGTACTTC.

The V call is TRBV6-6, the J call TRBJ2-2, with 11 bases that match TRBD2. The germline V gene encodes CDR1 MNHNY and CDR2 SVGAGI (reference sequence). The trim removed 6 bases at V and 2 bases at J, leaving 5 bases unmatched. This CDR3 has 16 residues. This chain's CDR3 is CASSQGTSGNTGELFF. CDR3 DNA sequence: TGTGCCAGCAGCCAAGGGACTAGCGGAAACACCGGGGAGCTGTTTTTT.

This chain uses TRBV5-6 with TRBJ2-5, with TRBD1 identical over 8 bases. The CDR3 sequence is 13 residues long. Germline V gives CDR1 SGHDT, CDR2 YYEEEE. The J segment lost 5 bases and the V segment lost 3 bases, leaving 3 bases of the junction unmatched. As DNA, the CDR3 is TGTGCCAGCAGCTCGGACAGGGAGGAGACCCAGTACTTC. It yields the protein CASSSDREETQYF.

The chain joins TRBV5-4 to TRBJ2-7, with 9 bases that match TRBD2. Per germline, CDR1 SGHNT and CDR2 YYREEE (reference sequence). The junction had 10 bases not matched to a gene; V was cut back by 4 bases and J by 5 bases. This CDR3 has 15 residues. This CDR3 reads CASSRPAGGDNEQYF. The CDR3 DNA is TGTGCCAGCAGCCGTCCCGCGGGAGGGGACAACGAGCAGTACTTC.